This TCR beta chain comes out of a study of cytomegalovirus exposure and HLA in healthy donors. The junction had 8 bases not matched to a gene; V was cut back by 4 bases and J by 2 bases. The CDR3 length is 16 residues. Germline CDR1 and CDR2: LNHDA and SQIVND (reference sequence). General observations from the study: Later analysis revealed greater clonal expansion in HLA-associated TCR beta chains than in equally common others. Presence/absence analyses assumed roughly uniform sequencing depth across donors, which may not hold. Researchers catalogued over 150 TCR beta chains as cytomegalovirus-associated.

The donors, nominally healthy at sampling, likely had unrecorded immune exposures. Primers for the PCR totalled 60 Vbeta and 13 Jbeta. The method was immunoSEQ multiplex PCR; TCRdb's version includes in-frame clones alone and lacks a portion of them. The repertoire holds a few hundred thousand clones, with 84% as singletons. As regards this clone: The antigen remains undetermined.

The chain combines TRBV19 with TRBJ2-5; 9 positions match TRBD2. This receptor was obtained from a woman between 40 and 55 years old in good health and CMV-seropositive. The sequenced material came from PBMCs. CDR3 region: CASSTLAGVGQETQYF. The CDR3 DNA reads as TGTGCCAGTAGTACCTTAGCGGGAGTGGGACAAGAGACCCAGTACTTC.